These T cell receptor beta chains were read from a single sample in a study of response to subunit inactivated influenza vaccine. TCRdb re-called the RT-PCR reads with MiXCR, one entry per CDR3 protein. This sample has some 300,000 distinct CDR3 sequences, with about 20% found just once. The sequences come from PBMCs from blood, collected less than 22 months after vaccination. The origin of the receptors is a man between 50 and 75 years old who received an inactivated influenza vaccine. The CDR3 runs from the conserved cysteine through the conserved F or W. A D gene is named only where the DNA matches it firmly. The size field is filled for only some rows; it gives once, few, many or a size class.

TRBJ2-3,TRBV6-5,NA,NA,CASSYLGVADTQYF,TGTGCCAGCAGTTACCTGGGAGTCGCAGATACGCAGTATTTT
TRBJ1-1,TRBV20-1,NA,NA,CSARDNSIALDEAFF,TGCAGTGCTAGAGATAACTCAATTGCACTGGATGAAGCTTTCTTT
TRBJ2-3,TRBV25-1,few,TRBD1,CASSPRTGTDTQYF,TGTGCCAGCAGTCCACGGACAGGGACAGATACGCAGTATTTT
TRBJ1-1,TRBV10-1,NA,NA,CASSASNTEAFF,TGCGCCAGCAGTGCCTCTAACACTGAAGCTTTCTTT
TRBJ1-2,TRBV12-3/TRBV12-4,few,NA,CASSEGFRLYGYTF,TGTGCCAGCAGTGAGGGGTTTCGTCTCTATGGCTACACCTTC
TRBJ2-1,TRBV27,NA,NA,CASSVLGNEQFF,TGTGCCAGCAGTGTACTGGGCAATGAGCAGTTCTTC
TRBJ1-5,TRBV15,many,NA,CATSRDGWVNQPQHF,TGTGCCACCAGCAGAGATGGCTGGGTAAATCAGCCCCAGCATTTT
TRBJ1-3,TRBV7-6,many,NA,CASSSLTGTTGNTIYF,TGTGCCAGCAGCTCCCTGACCGGGACAACTGGAAACACCATATATTTT
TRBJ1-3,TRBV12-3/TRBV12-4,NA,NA,CASSSTVASGNTIYF,TGTGCCAGCAGCTCGACAGTTGCCTCTGGAAACACCATATATTTT
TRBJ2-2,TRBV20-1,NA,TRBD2,CSAMGLAGLTGELFF,TGCAGTGCTATGGGACTAGCGGGGCTCACCGGGGAGCTGTTTTTT
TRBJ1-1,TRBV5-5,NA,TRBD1,CASSLAGQVMNTEAFF,TGTGCCAGCAGCTTGGCCGGACAGGTCATGAACACTGAAGCTTTCTTT
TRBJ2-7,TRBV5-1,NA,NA,CASSLGRGSSYEQYF,TGCGCCAGCAGCTTGGGGAGGGGTAGCTCCTACGAGCAGTACTTC
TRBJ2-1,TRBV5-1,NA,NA,CASSLMGYNEQFF,TGCGCCAGCAGCTTGATGGGGTACAATGAGCAGTTCTTC
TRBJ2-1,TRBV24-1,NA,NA,CATSNNSAARFHEQFF,TGTGCCACCAGCAACAATTCTGCAGCTAGGTTTCATGAGCAGTTCTTC
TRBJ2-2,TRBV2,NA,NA,CASSDGGYRGTGELFF,TGTGCCAGCAGTGATGGGGGGTATAGAGGCACCGGGGAGCTGTTTTTT
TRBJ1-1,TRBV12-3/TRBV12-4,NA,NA,CASSPRSRVNTEAFF,TGTGCCAGCAGTCCACGGTCCAGAGTGAACACTGAAGCTTTCTTT
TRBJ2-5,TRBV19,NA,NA,CASSIRDGTQYF,TGTGCCAGTAGTATTAGAGACGGGACCCAGTACTTC
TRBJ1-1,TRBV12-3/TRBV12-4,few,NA,CASSLLRTRGLVLNTEAFF,TGTGCCAGCAGTTTATTACGGACACGCGGGCTCGTGCTGAACACTGAAGCTTTCTTT
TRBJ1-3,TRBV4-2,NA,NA,CASSQDTPHSGNTIYF,TGTGCCAGCAGCCAAGATACTCCCCACTCTGGAAACACCATATATTTT
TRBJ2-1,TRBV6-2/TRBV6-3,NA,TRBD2,CASSPGLGLQRGYNEQFF,TGTGCCAGCAGCCCAGGGCTTGGTTTGCAGCGGGGGTACAATGAGCAGTTCTTC
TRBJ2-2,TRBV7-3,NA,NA,CASSSTGQTGELFF,TGTGCCAGCAGCTCAACTGGACAGACCGGGGAGCTGTTTTTT
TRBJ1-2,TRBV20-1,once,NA,CSARGEGVLDYGYTF,TGCAGTGCTAGAGGGGAAGGGGTCTTGGACTATGGCTACACCTTC
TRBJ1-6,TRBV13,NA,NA,CASSTRPNSPLHF,TGTGCCAGCAGCACTCGACCAAATTCACCCCTCCACTTT
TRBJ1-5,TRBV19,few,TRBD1,CASTLGQGLYQPQHF,TGTGCCAGTACCCTGGGACAGGGGCTCTATCAGCCCCAGCATTTT
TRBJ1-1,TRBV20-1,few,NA,CRGIGILDTEAFF,TGCAGGGGGATAGGGATATTGGACACTGAAGCTTTCTTT
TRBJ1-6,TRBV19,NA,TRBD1,CASSPGQGAYSPLHF,TGTGCCAGTAGTCCAGGACAGGGGGCCTATTCACCCCTCCACTTT
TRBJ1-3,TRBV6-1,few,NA,CASSERAAGNTIYF,TGTGCCAGCAGTGAGCGGGCAGCTGGAAACACCATATATTTT
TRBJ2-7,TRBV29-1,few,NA,CSVEDVVADSYEQYF,TGCAGCGTTGAAGATGTAGTAGCGGACTCCTACGAGCAGTACTTC
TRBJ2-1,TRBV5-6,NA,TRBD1,CASSSTGTGGNEQFF,TGTGCCAGCAGCTCAACCGGGACAGGGGGGAATGAGCAGTTCTTC
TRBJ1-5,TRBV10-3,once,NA,CAISDGGGPQHF,TGTGCCATCAGTGATGGGGGCGGGCCCCAGCATTTT
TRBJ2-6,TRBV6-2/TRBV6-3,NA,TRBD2,CASRKAGAGANVLTF,TGTGCCAGCAGGAAAGCGGGAGCTGGGGCCAACGTCCTGACTTTC
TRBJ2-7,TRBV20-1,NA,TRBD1,CSARPGQGTYEQYF,TGCAGTGCGAGACCGGGACAGGGAACCTACGAGCAGTACTTC
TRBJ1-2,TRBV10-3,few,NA,CAISETGFLGYTF,TGTGCCATCAGTGAGACAGGGTTTTTAGGCTACACCTTC
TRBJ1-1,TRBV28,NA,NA,CASSPGRGDEAFF,TGTGCCAGCAGTCCAGGACGGGGGGATGAAGCTTTCTTT
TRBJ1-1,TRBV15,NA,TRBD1,CATSRDYGTGSNTEAFF,TGTGCCACCAGCAGAGATTACGGGACAGGTTCGAACACTGAAGCTTTCTTT
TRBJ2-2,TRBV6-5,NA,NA,CASSYSTGGTGELFF,TGTGCCAGCAGTTACTCGACAGGAGGGACCGGGGAGCTGTTTTTT
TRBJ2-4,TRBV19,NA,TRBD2,CASSAGGTKNIQYF,TGTGCCAGTAGCGCGGGGGGTACCAAAAACATTCAGTACTTC
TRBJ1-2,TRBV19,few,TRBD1,CASSAPDRGVNYGYTF,TGTGCCAGTAGTGCCCCCGACAGGGGGGTGAACTATGGCTACACCTTC
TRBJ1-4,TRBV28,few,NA,CASSVSHEKLFF,TGTGCCAGCAGTGTCTCCCATGAAAAACTGTTTTTT
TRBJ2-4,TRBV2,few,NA,CASTAKNIQYF,TGTGCCAGCACAGCCAAAAACATTCAGTACTTC
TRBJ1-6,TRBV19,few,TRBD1,CASTEGQENNSPLHF,TGTGCCAGTACCGAAGGACAGGAGAATAATTCACCCCTCCACTTT
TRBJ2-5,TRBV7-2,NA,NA,CASSLYRSETQYF,TGTGCCAGCAGCTTATATAGGAGCGAGACCCAGTACTTC
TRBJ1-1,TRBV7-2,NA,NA,CASSLVRTSEAFF,TGTGCCAGCAGCTTAGTACGGACCAGTGAAGCTTTCTTT
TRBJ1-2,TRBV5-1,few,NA,CASSLGNRLYGYTF,TGCGCCAGCAGCTTGGGTAACAGACTCTATGGCTACACCTTC
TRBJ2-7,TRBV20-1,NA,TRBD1,CSARTGGSYEQYF,TGCAGTGCTAGGACAGGGGGTTCCTACGAGCAGTACTTC
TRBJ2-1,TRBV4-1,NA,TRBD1,CASSFGTGYNEQFF,TGCGCCAGCAGCTTTGGGACAGGTTACAATGAGCAGTTCTTC
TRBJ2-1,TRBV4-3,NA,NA,CASSRKSSSYNEQFF,TGCGCCAGCAGCCGGAAATCGAGCTCCTACAATGAGCAGTTCTTC
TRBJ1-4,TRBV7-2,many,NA,CASSLGIREKLFF,TGTGCCAGCAGCTTAGGGATTAGGGAAAAACTGTTTTTT
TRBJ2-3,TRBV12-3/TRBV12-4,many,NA,CASSLARQISTDTQYF,TGTGCCAGCAGTTTAGCAAGACAGATTAGCACAGATACGCAGTATTTT
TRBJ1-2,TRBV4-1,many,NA,CASSQDPAGDGYTF,TGCGCCAGCAGCCAAGACCCGGCAGGGGATGGCTACACCTTC